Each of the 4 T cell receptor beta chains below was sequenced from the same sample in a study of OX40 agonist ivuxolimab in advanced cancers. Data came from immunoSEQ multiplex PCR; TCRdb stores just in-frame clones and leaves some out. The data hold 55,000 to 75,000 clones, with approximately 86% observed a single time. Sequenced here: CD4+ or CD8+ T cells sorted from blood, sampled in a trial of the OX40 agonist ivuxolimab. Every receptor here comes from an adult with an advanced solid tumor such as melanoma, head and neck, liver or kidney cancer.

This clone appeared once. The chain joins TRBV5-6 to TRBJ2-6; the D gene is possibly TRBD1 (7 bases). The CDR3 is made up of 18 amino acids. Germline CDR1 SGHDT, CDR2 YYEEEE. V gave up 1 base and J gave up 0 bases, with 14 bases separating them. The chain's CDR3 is CASSLLGRGVSGANVLTF. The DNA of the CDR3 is TGTGCCAGCAGCTTGCTGGGCAGGGGGGTCTCTGGGGCCAACGTCCTGACTTTC. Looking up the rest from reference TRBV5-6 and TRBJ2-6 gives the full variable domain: DAGVTQSPTHLIKTRGQQVTLRCSPKSGHDTVSWYQQALGQGPQFIFQYYEEEERQRGNFPDRFSGHQFPNYSSELNVNALLLGDSALYLCASSLLGRGVSGANVLTFGAGSRLTVL.

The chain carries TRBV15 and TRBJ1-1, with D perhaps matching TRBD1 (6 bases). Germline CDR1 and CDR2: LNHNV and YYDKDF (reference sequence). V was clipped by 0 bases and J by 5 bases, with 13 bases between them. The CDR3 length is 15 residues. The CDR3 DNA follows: TGTGCCACCAGCAGAGATCGGGGGGCCGGGACTGAAGCTTTCTTT. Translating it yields CATSRDRGAGTEAFF.

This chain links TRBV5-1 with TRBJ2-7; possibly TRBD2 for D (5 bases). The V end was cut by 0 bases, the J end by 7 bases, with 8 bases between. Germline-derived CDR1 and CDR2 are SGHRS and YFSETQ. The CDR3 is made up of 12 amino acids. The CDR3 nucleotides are TGCGCCAGCAGCTTGGGGGTAGCGGAGCAGTACTTC. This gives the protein CASSLGVAEQYF.

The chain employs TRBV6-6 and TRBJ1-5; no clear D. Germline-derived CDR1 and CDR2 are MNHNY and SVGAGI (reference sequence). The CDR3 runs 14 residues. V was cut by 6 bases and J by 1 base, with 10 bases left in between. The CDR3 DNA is TGTGCCAGCAGATCCGTTGAGAGCAATCAGCCCCAGCATTTT. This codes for CASRSVESNQPQHF.